These 5 T cell receptor beta chains were all obtained from the same sample, sequenced in a study of blood T cells in healthy people across ages. A second 7 to 11 cycle PCR used barcoded and J-beta primers. Each CDR3 protein is one row after TCRdb ran MiXCR on the 5' RACE reads. The data show roughly 560,000 distinct CDR3 sequences, nearly 25% seen once. These records were also assigned to another study, of T cells of mothers and their children.

Sequenced: blood. These receptors came from a boy younger than 18 in good health.

This clonotype has a single count. This chain links TRBV7-9 with TRBJ2-5, with unresolved D. The CDR3 totals 16 residues. The ends were cut back, 5 bases at V and 3 bases at J, with 19 bases in the middle. CDR1 is SEHNR and CDR2 is FQNEAQ in the germline V gene (reference sequence). CDR3 residues: CASSPHATFYEETQYF. In nucleotides, the CDR3 is TGTGCCAGCAGCCCACATGCGACTTTTTATGAAGAGACCCAGTACTTC.

A few counts support this clonotype. This chain links TRBV20-1 with TRBJ1-4; D unresolved. V lost 1 base and J lost 7, with 13 bases in between. Germline values: CDR1 DFQATT, CDR2 SNEGSKA (reference sequence). CDR3 length equals 14 residues. The CDR3 DNA reads TGCAGTGCTAGAGGAGCACAGCGGGGTGAAAAACTGTTTTTT. Translation gives CSARGAQRGEKLFF.

The V gene is TRBV14, the J gene TRBJ2-2; 9 bases are a match to TRBD2. This CDR3 is built from 15 residues. Losses at the gene ends were 1 base for V and 7 bases for J; bases not matched to a gene: 4. Germline V CDR1 and CDR2: SGHDN, FVKESK. As DNA, the CDR3 is TGTGCCAGCAGCCAAGCGCGGGAGGGCCTCGGGGAGCTGTTTTTT. Translating it yields CASSQAREGLGELFF.

CDR3 sequence: CASSFGGERATNSPLHF. The CDR3 bases are TGTGCCAGCAGTTTTGGGGGTGAGAGGGCCACGAATTCACCCCTCCACTTT. This rearrangement joins TRBV27 to TRBJ1-6, with D perhaps TRBD1 (5 bases). This CDR3 has 17 residues. V was shortened by 3 bases and J by 7 bases, with 19 bases between the two germline ends. Germline CDR1 reads MNHEY; CDR2 reads SMNVEV (reference sequence).

CDR3 protein: CATSTGGANTEAFF. The DNA for the CDR3 is TGTGCCACCAGCACCGGGGGGGCGAACACTGAAGCTTTCTTT. The chain carries TRBV24-1 and TRBJ1-1; possibly TRBD1 for D (6 bases). V dropped 7 bases and J dropped 1 base, with 12 bases sitting between them. In germline, CDR1 is KGHDR, CDR2 SFDVKD. The CDR3 has 14 residues.